There are many counts of the clone carrying this TCR beta chain. The antigen is not known. CDR3 size: 12 residues. The germline CDR1 and CDR2 sequences are MDHEN and SYDVKM. With 5 bases removed from V and 6 bases from J, the gap between germline ends came to 11 bases. Arm-PCR of CDR3 regions with iRepertoire HTBI primers generated TCR beta libraries. TCRdb ran MiXCR on the multiplex PCR reads and lists one entry per CDR3 protein. The data show over 250,000 distinct CDR3 sequences, 22% seen once. The record originates from a study of regulatory T cells in long-lasting Graves disease. Study in general: By definition, persistent Graves' disease involved antithyroid drugs for over 5 years alongside positive TSH receptor antibodies. Study-level points and caveats: Compared with new cases, persistent Graves' patients showed reduced TCR diversity. There was favoring of TRBV28, TRBJ1-2 and TRBJ2-5 in persistent disease.

Time point reported: persistent/refractory GD, antithyroid drugs over 5 years with positive TRAb. RNA from PBMCs was the source of the TCR library. The material sequenced was peripheral blood mononuclear cells (PBMCs), taken when the disease was refractory, from a patient treated with antithyroid drugs. This clonotype was obtained from a female donor with Graves disease. This chain uses TRBV28 with TRBJ2-7; maybe TRBD1 (5 bases). The CDR3 DNA reads as TGTGCCAGCAGTCCCGACAGCCGCGAGCAGTACTTC. Residues: CASSPDSREQYF.